This T cell receptor (beta chain) stems from a study of blood T cells in healthy people across ages. Losses at the gene ends were 7 bases for V and 5 bases for J; bases not matched to a gene: 11. Looked up from germline, CDR1 is SGHKS and CDR2 is YYEKEE (reference sequence). The CDR3 has 15 amino acids. Combining a sample-barcoded 5' primer with a J-beta primer mix, a second PCR ran for roughly 7 to 12 cycles. Each CDR3 protein gets one entry after TCRdb re-called the 5' RACE reads with MiXCR. The table includes roughly 1 million distinct CDR3 sequences, approximately 26% detected once. These data also featured in a second study, about T cells of mothers and their children.

The gene calls are TRBV5-5 and TRBJ2-5; 10 nucleotides match TRBD2. The sample was blood. The TCR originated in a girl aged 2 to 9 in good health. CDR3 loop: CASGTGASGSETQYF. In DNA, the CDR3 is TGTGCCAGCGGAACAGGGGCTAGCGGGAGTGAGACCCAGTACTTC.